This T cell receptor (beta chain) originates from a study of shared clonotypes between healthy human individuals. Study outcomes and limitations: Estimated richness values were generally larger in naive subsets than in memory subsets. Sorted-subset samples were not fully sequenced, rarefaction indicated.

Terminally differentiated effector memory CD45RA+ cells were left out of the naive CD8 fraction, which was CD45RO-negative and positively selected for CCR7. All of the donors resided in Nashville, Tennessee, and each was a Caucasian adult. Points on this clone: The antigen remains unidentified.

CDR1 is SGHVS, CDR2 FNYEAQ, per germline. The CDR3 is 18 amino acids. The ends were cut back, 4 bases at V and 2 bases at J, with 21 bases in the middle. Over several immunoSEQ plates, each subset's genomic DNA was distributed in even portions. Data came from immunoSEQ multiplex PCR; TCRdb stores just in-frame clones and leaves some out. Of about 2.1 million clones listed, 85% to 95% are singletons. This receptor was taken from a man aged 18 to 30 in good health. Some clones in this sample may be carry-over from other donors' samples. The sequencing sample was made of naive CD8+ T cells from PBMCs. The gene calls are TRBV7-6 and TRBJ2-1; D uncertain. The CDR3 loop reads CASSYSLDLPGPYNEQFF. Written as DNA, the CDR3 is TGTGCCAGCAGCTACTCCCTGGACCTCCCTGGGCCCTACAATGAGCAGTTCTTC.